This T cell receptor beta chain was observed in a study of shared clonotypes between healthy human individuals (TCRdb year 2020). Describing the broader study: The cohort comprised two women and a few men aged 18 to 49 years. Per donor, three plates each were used for CD4 naive and CD4 memory, two for CD8 naive, and one for CD8 memory. To estimate repertoire size and how much clonotype sharing occurs between individuals, the study deeply sequenced the blood TCR repertoires of roughly 5 healthy adults. To increase sequencing depth and limit assay-specific biases, different laboratories used diverse techniques to prepare libraries and sequence TCR repertoires. Leukapheresis yielded between about 0.94 and 8.9 billion PBMCs per donor. The research as a whole found: Compared with non-shared clonotypes, clonotypes shared by all four sorted-subset donors had higher generation probabilities. When a few donors were compared, the shared fraction of clonotypes was roughly 4.8% for naive CD4, 3.5% to 4% for naive CD8, 2% to 2.5% for memory CD4, and about 0.36% for memory CD8. Sampling was restricted to blood, and TCR repertoires in tissues likely differ from the TCR repertoires found in blood. Based on pairwise subsampling, the degree of clonotype sharing among donors was expected to be affected by sequencing depth. Incomplete sequencing was indicated by rarefaction of sorted-subset datasets, despite the large sequencing depth. The small number of donors limited the genetic and exposure-history diversity represented. Estimated clonotype richness was generally larger for naive than for memory subsets.

Donors were healthy HIV-negative adults with no recently reported acute infections or vaccinations. All donors were Caucasian adults living in Nashville, Tennessee, USA. CD4+ T cells were enriched by magnetic negative selection, after which naive cells were positively selected on CD45RA and the negative fraction was taken as the memory subset. Blood was obtained by leukapheresis, after which PBMCs were separated by Ficoll-Histopaque density gradient centrifugation and cryopreserved in liquid nitrogen vapor phase. Purity and quantity of every magnetically sorted T cell population were checked by analytical flow cytometry. Genomic DNA was isolated from each sorted fraction and quantified by UV absorbance on a Nanodrop 2000c. CDR1 and CDR2 are drawn from the germline V gene: SGHTA, FQGNSA. Trimming takes 2 bases from V and 5 bases from J, and the germline ends sit 15 bases apart. Spanning cysteine to phenylalanine, the CDR3 consists of 15 amino acids. Just CDR3 DNA is preserved here, 45 bases in frame from base 1.

TCR CDR3 regions were amplified from genomic DNA by multiplex PCR using the deep immunoSEQ assay. Extracted genomic DNA from each cell subset was spread evenly across all wells of several immunoSEQ 96-well plates, with each plate serving as a replicate. For sorted subsets, about 0.2 ug genomic DNA, equal to 25,000 to 35,000 T cell genomes, was loaded into each replicate PCR. Purified libraries were measured with a Qubit 3.0 fluorometer, size-checked on a Bioanalyzer 2100, and measured again with the KAPA Library Quantification kit. A separate single-read 150-cycle Illumina NextSeq 550 flow cell was used to sequence each immunoSEQ 96-well plate. Turning to the authors' computational methods: Because the immunoSEQ output held only junctional sequences and lacked quality scores, the filtering could not match the filtering applied to full-length reads. To assign V/J genes and CDR3, sequences were annotated against IMGT germline references using PyIR, a Python wrapper for IgBLAST v1.9. Reads were removed for weak V/J assignments (E-value above 1e-6), missing CDR3, stop codons, out-of-frame junctions, or ambiguous translated residues. A V3J clonotype was defined by an identical inferred V gene, J gene, and CDR3 amino acid sequence. Percentage overlap between repertoires was calculated by dividing the number of shared unique clonotypes by the size of the smaller repertoire. RTK rarefaction, the Chao1 estimator, and Recon v2.1 estimates of unobserved clonotypes were used to assess repertoire richness. OLGA was used to compute generation probabilities for all TCRbeta clonotypes that the gDNA method yielded from a few donors. This immuneACCESS table, as held by TCRdb, lists in-frame sequences with V and J called but not all clones. Of the missing ones, under half trace to an unresolved V gene in checked studies; the others have no known cause. For V, J and clone size, that table is used; D and trimming come from the DNA. Within this sample are about 2.3 million clones, with more than 80% of them counted one time only. The ten largest make up 0.39% of the sample.

To note about this clone: This receptor's antigen is unknown. No qualities accompany the bases; no much larger clone lies one base away.

The chain links TRBV7-2 with TRBJ1-2, with TRBD1 perhaps the D gene, on 5 matching bases. The source of this sequence is a man between 18 and 35 years old in good health. Some clones in this sample may be carry-over from other donors' samples. The specimen sequenced was naive CD4+ T cells from PBMCs. This specimen's cell subset or site label, per the study, means: CD45RA+ positively selected. The CDR3 sequence is CASSLFKGPGYGYTF. The nucleotide sequence reads as follows: TGTGCCAGCAGCTTATTTAAGGGGCCCGGGTATGGCTACACCTTC.